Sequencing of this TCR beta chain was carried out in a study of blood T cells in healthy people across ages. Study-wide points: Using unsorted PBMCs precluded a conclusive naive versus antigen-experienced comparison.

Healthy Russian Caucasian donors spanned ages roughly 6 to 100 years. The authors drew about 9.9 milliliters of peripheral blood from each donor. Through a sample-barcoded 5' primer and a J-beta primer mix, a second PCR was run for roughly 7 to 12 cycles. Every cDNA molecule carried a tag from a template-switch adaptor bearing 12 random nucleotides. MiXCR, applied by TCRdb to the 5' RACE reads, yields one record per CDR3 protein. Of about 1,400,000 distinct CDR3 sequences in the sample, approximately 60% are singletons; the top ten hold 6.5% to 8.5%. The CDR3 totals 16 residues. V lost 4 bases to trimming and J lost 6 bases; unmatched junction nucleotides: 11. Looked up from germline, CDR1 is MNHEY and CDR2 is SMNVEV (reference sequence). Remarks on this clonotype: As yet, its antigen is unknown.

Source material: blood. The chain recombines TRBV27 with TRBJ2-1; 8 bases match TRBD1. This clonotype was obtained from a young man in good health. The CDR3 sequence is CASSSLRDRFGNEQFF. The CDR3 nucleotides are TGTGCCAGCAGTTCGCTACGGGACAGGTTTGGCAATGAGCAGTTCTTC.